Each of the 8 T cell receptor beta chains below was sequenced from the same sample in a study of beta chain features in type 1 diabetes. TCRB transcripts that were expressed got sequenced, as all of the isolated RNA had been reverse transcribed. Assay used: immunoSEQ multiplex PCR; TCRdb lists only in-frame clones, some missing. The sample holds under 550,000 clones; more than 9.5% are singletons and the top ten take more than 0.045%. The specimen was naive CD4+ T cells from blood. These receptors were collected from a young woman in good health.

The chain uses TRBV27 and TRBJ2-3; 9 nucleotides match TRBD1. This CDR3 contains 16 residues. Germline CDR1 is MNHEY and CDR2 is SMNVEV (reference sequence). The V gene end was trimmed by 2 bases and the J gene end by 6 bases; junction bases not matched to a gene: 9. CDR3 in amino acids: CASSLLPTGGSDTQYF. CDR3 sequence (DNA): TGTGCCAGCAGTTTACTTCCGACAGGGGGGTCCGATACGCAGTATTTT.

This clone was observed a handful of times. This chain connects TRBV5-1 to TRBJ2-5; D not certain. Germline lookup yields CDR1 SGHRS and CDR2 YFSETQ. V lost 4 bases to trimming and J lost 3 bases, with 4 bases between them. The CDR3 totals 11 residues. CDR3 amino acids: CASSAEETQYF. The CDR3 DNA is TGCGCCAGCAGCGCCGAAGAGACCCAGTACTTC.

The chain is built from TRBV2 and TRBJ2-2, with no clear D. Trimming pared 7 bases from V and 0 bases from J, leaving 12 bases between. CDR1 and CDR2 (germline): SNHLY, FYNNEI. The CDR3 loop spans 15 amino acids. CDR3 nucleotides: TGTGCCAGCAATCGATTGGCATCGAACACCGGGGAGCTGTTTTTT. Translating it yields CASNRLASNTGELFF.

This sequence joins TRBV27 and TRBJ2-7; TRBD2 matches at 8 bases. The CDR3 contains 15 residues. The trim removed 6 bases at V and 6 bases at J, leaving 13 bases unmatched. Germline CDR1 and CDR2: MNHEY and SMNVEV (reference sequence). CDR3 region: CASRGGLAVLGEQYF. CDR3 coding DNA: TGTGCCAGCAGGGGCGGACTAGCTGTCCTTGGCGAGCAGTACTTC.

There are a few counts of this clone. J is TRBJ2-3 and V is TRBV25-1, with TRBD1 matching over 8 bases. Trimming took 1 base from V and 2 from J; bases not matched to a gene: 5. The CDR3 runs to 16 residues. CDR1 and CDR2 (germline): MGHDK, SYGVNS. The CDR3 nucleotides read TGTGCCAGCAGTGAATCCCCAGGGGGCTCCACAGATACGCAGTATTTT. This encodes CASSESPGGSTDTQYF.

The chain has TRBV2 and TRBJ2-1; either TRBD1 or TRBD2 may supply D (5 bases each). Germline CDR1 and CDR2: SNHLY and FYNNEI. Between the trimmed V and J ends, which lost 5 bases and 5 bases, there was a span of 16 bases. CDR3 length equals 15 residues. DNA of the CDR3: TGTGCCAGCAGTTACTCGGGGCAGGGACACAATGAGCAGTTCTTC. Translated, it gives CASSYSGQGHNEQFF.

The chain uses TRBV7-8 and TRBJ2-5; weak D call: TRBD1 (6 bases). CDR3 length equals 16 residues. The germline V and J ends were trimmed by 5 bases and 5 bases, with 21 bases remaining between them. Germline V gene sequence: CDR1 SGHVS, CDR2 FQNEAQ. CDR3 DNA sequence: TGTGCCAGCAGCACCAAGAGACAGGATTCAGGGGAGACCCAGTACTTC. This codes for CASSTKRQDSGETQYF.

This clone was picked up a small number of times. The J gene is TRBJ1-2, the V gene TRBV29-1, with TRBD1 identical over 11 bases. The CDR3 is 15 residues long. Germline CDR1 is SQVTM and CDR2 is ANQGSEA. V shed 4 bases and J 6 bases; nucleotides not matched to a gene: 10. CDR3 amino acids: CSVGRPGTGGDGYTF. The CDR3 DNA is TGCAGCGTTGGACGGCCCGGGACAGGGGGTGATGGCTACACCTTC.